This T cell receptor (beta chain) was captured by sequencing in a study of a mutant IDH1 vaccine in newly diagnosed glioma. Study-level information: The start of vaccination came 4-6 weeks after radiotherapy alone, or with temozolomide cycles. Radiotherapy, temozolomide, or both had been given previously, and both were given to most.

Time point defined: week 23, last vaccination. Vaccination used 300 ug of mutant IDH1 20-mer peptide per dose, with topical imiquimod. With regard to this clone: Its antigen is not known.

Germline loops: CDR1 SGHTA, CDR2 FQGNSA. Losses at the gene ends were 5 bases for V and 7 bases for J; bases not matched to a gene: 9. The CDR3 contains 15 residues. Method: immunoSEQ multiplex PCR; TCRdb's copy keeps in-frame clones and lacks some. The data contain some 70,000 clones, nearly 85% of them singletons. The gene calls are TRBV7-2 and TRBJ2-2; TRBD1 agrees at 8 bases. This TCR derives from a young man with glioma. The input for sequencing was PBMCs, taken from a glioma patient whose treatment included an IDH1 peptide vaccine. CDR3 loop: CASSPRQGTGGELFF. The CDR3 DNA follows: TGTGCCAGCAGCCCGCGACAGGGGACGGGCGGGGAGCTGTTTTTT.